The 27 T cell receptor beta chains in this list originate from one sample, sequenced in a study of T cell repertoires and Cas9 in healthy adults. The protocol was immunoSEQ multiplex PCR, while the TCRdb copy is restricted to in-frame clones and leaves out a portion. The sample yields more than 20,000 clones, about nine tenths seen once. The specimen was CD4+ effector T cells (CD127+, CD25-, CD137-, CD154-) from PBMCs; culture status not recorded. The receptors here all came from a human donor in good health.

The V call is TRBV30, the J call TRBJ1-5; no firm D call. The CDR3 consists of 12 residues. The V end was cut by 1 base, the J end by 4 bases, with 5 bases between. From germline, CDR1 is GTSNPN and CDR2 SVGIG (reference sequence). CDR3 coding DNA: TGTGCCTGGAGTGGGGGTAATCAGCCCCAGCATTTT. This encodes CAWSGGNQPQHF.

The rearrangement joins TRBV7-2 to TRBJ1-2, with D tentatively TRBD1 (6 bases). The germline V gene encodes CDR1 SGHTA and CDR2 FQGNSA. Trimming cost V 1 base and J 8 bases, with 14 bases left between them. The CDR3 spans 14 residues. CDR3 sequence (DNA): TGTGCCAGCAGCTTAGAATCAAGGGGGTGGGGCTACACCTTC. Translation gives CASSLESRGWGYTF.

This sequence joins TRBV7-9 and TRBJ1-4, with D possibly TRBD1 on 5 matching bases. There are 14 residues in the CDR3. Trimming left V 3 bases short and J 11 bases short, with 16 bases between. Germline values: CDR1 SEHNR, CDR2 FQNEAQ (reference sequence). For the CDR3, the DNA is TGTGCCAGCAGCTTGGGGGGGTCAATGAGGAAACTGTTTTTT. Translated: CASSLGGSMRKLFF.

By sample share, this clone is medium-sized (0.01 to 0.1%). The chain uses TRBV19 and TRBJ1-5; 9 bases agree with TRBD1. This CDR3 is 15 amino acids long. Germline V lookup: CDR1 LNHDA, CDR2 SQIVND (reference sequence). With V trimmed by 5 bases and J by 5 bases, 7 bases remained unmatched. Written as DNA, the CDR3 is TGTGCCAGTAGTGCAACCGGGACAGGGTATCAGCCCCAGCATTTT. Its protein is CASSATGTGYQPQHF.

The CDR3 sequence is CASSLEVGELFF. CDR3 bases: TGTGCCAGCAGCTTAGAGGTCGGGGAGCTGTTTTTT. The chain is built from TRBV7-2 and TRBJ2-2, with D uncertain. This CDR3 region has 12 residues. Germline V gene data show CDR1 as SGHTA and CDR2 as FQGNSA. V was shortened by 1 base and J by 7 bases, with 4 bases between the two germline ends.

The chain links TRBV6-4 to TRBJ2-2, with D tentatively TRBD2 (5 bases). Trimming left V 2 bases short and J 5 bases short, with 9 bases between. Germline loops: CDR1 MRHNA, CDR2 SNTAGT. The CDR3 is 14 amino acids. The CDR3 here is CASSDGGGTGELFF. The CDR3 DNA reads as TGTGCCAGCAGTGACGGAGGCGGGACCGGGGAGCTGTTTTTT.

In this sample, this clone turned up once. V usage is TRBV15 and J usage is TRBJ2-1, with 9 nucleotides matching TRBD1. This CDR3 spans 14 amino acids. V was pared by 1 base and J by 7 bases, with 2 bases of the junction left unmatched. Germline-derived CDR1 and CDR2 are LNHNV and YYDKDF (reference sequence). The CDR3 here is CATSRADRGNEQFF. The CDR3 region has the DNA TGTGCCACCAGCAGAGCAGACAGGGGGAATGAGCAGTTCTTC. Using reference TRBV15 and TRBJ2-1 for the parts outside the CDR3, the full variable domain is DAMVIQNPRYQVTQFGKPVTLSCSQTLNHNVMYWYQQKSSQAPKLLFHYYDKDFNNEADTPDNFQSRRPNTSFCFLDIRSPGLGDTAMYLCATSRADRGNEQFFGPGTRLTVL.

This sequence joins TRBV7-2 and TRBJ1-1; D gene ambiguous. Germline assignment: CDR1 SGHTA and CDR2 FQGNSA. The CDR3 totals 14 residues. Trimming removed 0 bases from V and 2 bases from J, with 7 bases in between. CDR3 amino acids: CASSLAASNTEAFF. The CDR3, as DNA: TGTGCCAGCAGCTTAGCAGCCAGTAACACTGAAGCTTTCTTT.

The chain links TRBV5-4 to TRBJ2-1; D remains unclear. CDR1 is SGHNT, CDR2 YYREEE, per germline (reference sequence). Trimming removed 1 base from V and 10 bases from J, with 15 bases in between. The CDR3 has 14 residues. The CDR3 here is CASSLLGAGREQFF. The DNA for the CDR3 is TGTGCCAGCAGCTTGCTTGGCGCCGGTAGAGAGCAGTTCTTC.

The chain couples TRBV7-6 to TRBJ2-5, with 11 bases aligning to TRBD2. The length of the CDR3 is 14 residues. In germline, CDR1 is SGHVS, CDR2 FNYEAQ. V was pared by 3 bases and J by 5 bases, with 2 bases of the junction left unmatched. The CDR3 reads CASSFLAGGETQYF. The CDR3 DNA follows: TGTGCCAGCAGCTTCCTAGCGGGAGGCGAGACCCAGTACTTC.

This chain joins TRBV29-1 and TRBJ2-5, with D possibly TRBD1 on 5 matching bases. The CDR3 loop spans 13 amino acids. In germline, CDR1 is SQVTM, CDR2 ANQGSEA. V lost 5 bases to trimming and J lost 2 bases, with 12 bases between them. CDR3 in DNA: TGCAGCGTTAGCCCGGCAGGGCAAGAGACCCAGTACTTC. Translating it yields CSVSPAGQETQYF.

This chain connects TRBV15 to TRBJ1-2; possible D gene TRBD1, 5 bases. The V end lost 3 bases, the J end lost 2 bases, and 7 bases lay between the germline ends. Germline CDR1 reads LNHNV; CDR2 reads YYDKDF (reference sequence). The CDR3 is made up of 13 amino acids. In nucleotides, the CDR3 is TGTGCCACCAGCAGGGGGGGAAACTATGGCTACACCTTC. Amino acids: CATSRGGNYGYTF.

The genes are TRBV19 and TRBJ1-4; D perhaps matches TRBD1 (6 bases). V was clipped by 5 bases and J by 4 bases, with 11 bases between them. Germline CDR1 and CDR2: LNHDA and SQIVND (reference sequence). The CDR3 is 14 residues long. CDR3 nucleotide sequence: TGTGCCAGTAGTTTACAGGGCGGTAATGAAAAACTGTTTTTT. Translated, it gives CASSLQGGNEKLFF.

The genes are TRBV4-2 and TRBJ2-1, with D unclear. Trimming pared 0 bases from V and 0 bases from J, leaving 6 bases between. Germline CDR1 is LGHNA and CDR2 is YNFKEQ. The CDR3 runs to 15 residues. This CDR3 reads CASSQDPFSYNEQFF. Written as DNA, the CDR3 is TGTGCCAGCAGCCAAGATCCGTTCTCCTACAATGAGCAGTTCTTC.

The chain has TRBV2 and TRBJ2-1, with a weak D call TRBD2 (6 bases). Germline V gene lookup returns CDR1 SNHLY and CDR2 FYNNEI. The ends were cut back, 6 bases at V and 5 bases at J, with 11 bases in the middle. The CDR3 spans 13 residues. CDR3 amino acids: CASRRDADNEQFF. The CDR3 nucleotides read TGTGCCAGCAGGCGGGACGCCGACAATGAGCAGTTCTTC. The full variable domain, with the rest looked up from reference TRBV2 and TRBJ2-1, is EPEVTQTPSHQVTQMGQEVILRCVPISNHLYFYWYRQILGQKVEFLVSFYNNEISEKSEIFDDQFSVERPDGSNFTLKIRSTKLEDSAMYFCASRRDADNEQFFGPGTRLTVL.

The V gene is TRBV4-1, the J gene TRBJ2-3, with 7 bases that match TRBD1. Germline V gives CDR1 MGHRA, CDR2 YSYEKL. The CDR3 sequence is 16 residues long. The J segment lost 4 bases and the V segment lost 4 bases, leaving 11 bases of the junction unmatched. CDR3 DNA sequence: TGCGCCAGCAGCCGCAGGGGGTCTAGGTTCTCAGATACGCAGTATTTT. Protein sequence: CASSRRGSRFSDTQYF.

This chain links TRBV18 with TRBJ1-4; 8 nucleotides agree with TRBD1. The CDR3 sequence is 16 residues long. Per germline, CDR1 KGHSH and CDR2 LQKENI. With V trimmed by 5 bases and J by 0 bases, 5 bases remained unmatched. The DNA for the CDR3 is TGTGCCAGCTCAAGACAGGGGCCCTCAACTAATGAAAAACTGTTTTTT. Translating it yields CASSRQGPSTNEKLFF.

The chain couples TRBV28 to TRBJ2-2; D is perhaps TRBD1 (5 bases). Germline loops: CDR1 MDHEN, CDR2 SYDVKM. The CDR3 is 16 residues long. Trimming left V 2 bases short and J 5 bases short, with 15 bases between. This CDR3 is CASSLVWNRYTGELFF. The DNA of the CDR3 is TGTGCCAGCAGTTTAGTTTGGAACAGGTATACCGGGGAGCTGTTTTTT.

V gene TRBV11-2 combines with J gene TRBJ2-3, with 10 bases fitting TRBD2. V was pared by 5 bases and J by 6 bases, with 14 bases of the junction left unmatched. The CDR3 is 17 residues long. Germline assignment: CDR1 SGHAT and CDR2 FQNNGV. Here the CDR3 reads CASSPTFQRGGGDTQYF. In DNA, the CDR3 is TGTGCCAGCAGCCCAACCTTTCAGCGGGGGGGCGGGGATACGCAGTATTTT.

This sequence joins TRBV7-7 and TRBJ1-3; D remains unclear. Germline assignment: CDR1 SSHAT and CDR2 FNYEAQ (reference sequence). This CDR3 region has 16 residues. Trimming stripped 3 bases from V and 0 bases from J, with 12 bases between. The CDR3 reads CASSLAEVLSGNTIYF. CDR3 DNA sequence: TGTGCCAGCAGCTTGGCGGAGGTTCTCTCTGGAAACACCATATATTTT.

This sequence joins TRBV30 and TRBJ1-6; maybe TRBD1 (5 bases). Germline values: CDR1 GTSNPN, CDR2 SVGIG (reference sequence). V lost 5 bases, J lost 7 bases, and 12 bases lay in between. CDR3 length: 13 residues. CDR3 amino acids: CAWEGTGNSPLHF. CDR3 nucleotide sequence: TGTGCCTGGGAAGGGACGGGGAATTCACCCCTCCACTTT.

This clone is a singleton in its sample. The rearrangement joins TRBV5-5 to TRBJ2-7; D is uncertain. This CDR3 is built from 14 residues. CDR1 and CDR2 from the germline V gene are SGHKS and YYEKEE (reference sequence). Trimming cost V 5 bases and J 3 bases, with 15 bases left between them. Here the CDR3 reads CASRDFALDYEQYV. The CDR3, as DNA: TGTGCCAGCAGAGATTTCGCCCTCGACTACGAGCAGTACGTC.

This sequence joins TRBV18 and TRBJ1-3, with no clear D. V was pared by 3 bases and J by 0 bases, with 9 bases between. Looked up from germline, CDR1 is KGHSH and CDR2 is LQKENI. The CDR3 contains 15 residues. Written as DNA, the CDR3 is TGTGCCAGCTCACCGGCATCCTACTCTGGAAACACCATATATTTT. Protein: CASSPASYSGNTIYF.

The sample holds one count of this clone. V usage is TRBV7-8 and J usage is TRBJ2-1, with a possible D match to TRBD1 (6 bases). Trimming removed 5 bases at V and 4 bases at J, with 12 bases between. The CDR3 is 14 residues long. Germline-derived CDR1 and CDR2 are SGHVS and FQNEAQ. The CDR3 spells CASSLGQTYNEQFF. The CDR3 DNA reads TGTGCCAGCAGCCTAGGACAGACTTACAATGAGCAGTTCTTC.

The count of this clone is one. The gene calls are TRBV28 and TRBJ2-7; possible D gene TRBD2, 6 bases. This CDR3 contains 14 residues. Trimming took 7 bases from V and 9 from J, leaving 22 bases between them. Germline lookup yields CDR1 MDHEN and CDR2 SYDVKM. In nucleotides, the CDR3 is TGTGCCAGCATTGCCTCGGGAGACCTGAGGGGGCAGTACGTC. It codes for CASIASGDLRGQYV.

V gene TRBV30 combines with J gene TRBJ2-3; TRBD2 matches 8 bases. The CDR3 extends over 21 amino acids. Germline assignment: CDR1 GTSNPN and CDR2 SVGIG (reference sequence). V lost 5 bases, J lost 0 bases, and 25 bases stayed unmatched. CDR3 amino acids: CAWLSQYQGNGAGASTDTQYF. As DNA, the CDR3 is TGTGCCTGGTTATCGCAATACCAGGGAAATGGAGCGGGAGCTAGCACAGATACGCAGTATTTT. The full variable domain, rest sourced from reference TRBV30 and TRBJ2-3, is SQTIHQWPATLVQPVGSPLSLECTVEGTSNPNLYWYRQAAGRGLQLLFYSVGIGQISSEVPQNLSASRPQDRQFILSSKKLLLSDSGFYLCAWLSQYQGNGAGASTDTQYFGPGTRLTVL.

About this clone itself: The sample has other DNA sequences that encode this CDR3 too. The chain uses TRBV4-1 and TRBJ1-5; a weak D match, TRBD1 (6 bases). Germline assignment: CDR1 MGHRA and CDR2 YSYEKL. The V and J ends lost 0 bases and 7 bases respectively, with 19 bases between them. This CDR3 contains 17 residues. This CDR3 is CASSQDRLRDNNQPQHF. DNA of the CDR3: TGCGCCAGCAGCCAAGATAGGTTAAGGGACAACAACCAGCCCCAGCATTTT.